This T cell receptor beta chain is from a study of CD8 T cells in ankylosing spondylitis. Findings of the study overall: What appeared characteristic of ankylosing spondylitis blood was a TCR beta motif of several highly homologous variants.

At least ten counts were recorded for this clonotype. Its antigen is not identified. The CDR3 has 17 amino acids. Germline CDR1 is SQVTM and CDR2 is ANQGSEA. V shed 3 bases and J 5 bases; nucleotides not matched to a gene: 15. It was by quantitative 5'-RACE with molecular barcodes that TCR beta libraries were made. Each CDR3 protein is one row after TCRdb ran MiXCR on the 5' RACE reads. Among under 150,000 distinct CDR3 sequences listed, about a tenth were seen once. Source material: blood, either unsorted or a sorted T cell fraction (not recorded which). The clonotype originates from a male donor with ankylosing spondylitis or in good health (not recorded which). The chain uses TRBV29-1 and TRBJ2-1; 8 bases fit TRBD2. CDR3 nucleotides: TGCAGCGTTGATCAGGCGGGAGGCCTCATCGCAAACAATGAGCAGTTCTTC. This sequence encodes CSVDQAGGLIANNEQFF.